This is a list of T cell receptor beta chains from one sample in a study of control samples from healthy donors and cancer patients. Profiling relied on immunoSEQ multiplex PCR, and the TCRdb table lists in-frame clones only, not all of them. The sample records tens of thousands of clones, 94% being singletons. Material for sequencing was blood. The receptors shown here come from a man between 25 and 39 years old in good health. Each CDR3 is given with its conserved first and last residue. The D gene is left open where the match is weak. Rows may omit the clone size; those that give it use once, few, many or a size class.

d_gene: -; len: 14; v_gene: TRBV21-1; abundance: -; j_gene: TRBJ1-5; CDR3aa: CASSLDGSNQPQHF; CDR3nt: TGTGCCAGCAGCTTGGACGGAAGCAATCAGCCCCAGCATTTT
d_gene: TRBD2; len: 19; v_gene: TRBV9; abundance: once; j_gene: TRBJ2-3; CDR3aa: CASSVGPGLAGEGTDTQYF; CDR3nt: TGTGCCAGCAGCGTAGGTCCGGGACTAGCGGGGGAGGGAACAGATACGCAGTATTTT
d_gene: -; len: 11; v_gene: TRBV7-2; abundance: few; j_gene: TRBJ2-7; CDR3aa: CASSLAVEQYF; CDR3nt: TGTGCCAGCAGCTTAGCGGTAGAGCAGTACTTC
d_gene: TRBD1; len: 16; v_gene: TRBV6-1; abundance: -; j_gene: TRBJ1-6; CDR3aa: CASSERPDRGHSPLHF; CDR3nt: TGTGCCAGCAGTGAACGCCCAGACAGGGGGCATTCACCCCTCCACTTT
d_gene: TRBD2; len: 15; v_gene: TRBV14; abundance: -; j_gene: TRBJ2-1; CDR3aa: CASRTSGGPDNEQFF; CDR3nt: TGTGCCAGCAGGACTAGCGGGGGGCCCGATAATGAGCAGTTCTTC
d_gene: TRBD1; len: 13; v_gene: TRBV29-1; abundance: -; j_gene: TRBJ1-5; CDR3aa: CSAGDSSNQPQHF; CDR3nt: TGCAGCGCGGGGGACAGTAGCAATCAGCCCCAGCATTTT
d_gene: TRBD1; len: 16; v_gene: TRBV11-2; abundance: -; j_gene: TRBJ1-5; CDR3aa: CASSLDKTGGGQPQHF; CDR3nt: TGTGCCAGCAGCTTAGATAAAACAGGGGGTGGTCAGCCCCAGCATTTT
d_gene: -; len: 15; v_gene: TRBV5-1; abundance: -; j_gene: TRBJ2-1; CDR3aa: CASSSEGPMYNEQFF; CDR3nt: TGCGCCAGCAGCTCAGAGGGACCGATGTACAATGAGCAGTTCTTC
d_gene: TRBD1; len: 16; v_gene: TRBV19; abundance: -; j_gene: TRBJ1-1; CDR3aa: CASSYRTGARFTEAFF; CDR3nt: TGTGCCAGTAGCTACCGGACAGGGGCAAGGTTCACTGAAGCTTTCTTT
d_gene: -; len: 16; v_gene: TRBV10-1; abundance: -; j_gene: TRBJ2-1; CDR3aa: CASSEVSGVLYNEQFF; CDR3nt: TGCGCCAGCAGTGAGGTTTCGGGAGTTCTCTACAATGAGCAGTTCTTC
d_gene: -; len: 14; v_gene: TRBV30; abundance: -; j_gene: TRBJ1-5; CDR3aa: CAWSSGIGHQPQHF; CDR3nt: TGTGCCTGGAGTAGCGGTATCGGTCATCAGCCCCAGCATTTT
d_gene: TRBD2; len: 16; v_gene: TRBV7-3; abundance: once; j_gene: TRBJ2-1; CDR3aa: CASSPGTSGGGRGQFF; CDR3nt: TGTGCCAGCAGCCCCGGGACTAGCGGGGGCGGCCGGGGGCAGTTCTTC
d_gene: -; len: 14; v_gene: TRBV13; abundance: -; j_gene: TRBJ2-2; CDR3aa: CASSLGTNTGELFF; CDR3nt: TGTGCCAGCAGCTTAGGGACGAACACCGGGGAGCTGTTTTTT
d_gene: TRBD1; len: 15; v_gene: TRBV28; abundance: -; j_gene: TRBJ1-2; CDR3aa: CASSISPRGGYGYTF; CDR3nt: TGTGCCAGCAGCATAAGCCCCAGGGGGGGCTATGGCTACACCTTC
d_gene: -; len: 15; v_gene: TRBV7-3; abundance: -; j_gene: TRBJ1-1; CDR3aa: CASSLSTGMNTEAFF; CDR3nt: TGTGCCAGCAGCTTAAGCACAGGCATGAACACTGAAGCTTTCTTT
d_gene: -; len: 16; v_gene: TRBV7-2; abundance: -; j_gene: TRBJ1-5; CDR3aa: CASSLGLSVEHQPQHF; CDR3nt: TGTGCCAGCAGCTTAGGTTTGTCAGTAGAGCATCAGCCCCAGCATTTT
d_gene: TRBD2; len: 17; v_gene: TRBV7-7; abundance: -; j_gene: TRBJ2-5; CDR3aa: CASSLSQLAGVGETQYF; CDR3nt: TGTGCTAGCAGCCTCAGCCAACTAGCGGGAGTAGGAGAGACCCAGTACTTC
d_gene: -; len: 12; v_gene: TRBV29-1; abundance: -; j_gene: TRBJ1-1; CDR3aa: CSVEQGLTEAFF; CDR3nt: TGCAGCGTTGAGCAGGGTCTCACTGAAGCTTTCTTT
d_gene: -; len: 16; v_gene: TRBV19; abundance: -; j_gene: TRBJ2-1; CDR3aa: CASSIDQGGTYNEQFF; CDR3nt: TGTGCCAGTAGTATAGATCAGGGGGGGACCTACAATGAGCAGTTCTTC
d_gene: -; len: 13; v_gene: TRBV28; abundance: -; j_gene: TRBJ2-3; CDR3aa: CASSLIARATQYF; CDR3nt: TGTGCCAGCAGTTTGATTGCGAGGGCTACGCAGTATTTT
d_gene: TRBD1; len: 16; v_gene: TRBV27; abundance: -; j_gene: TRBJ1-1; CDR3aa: CASSLLGQGAGTEAFF; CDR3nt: TGTGCCAGCAGTTTATTAGGACAGGGGGCGGGCACTGAAGCTTTCTTT
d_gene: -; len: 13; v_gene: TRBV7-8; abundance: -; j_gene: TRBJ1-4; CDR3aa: CATARATNEKLFF; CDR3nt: TGTGCCACGGCTAGGGCAACTAATGAAAAACTGTTTTTT
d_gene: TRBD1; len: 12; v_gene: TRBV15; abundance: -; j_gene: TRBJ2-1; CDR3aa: CAAGQENNEQFF; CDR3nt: TGTGCCGCCGGACAGGAAAACAATGAGCAGTTCTTC
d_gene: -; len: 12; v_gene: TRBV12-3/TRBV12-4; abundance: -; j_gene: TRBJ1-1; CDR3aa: CASSSGASEAFF; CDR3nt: TGTGCCAGCAGTTCGGGGGCCAGCGAAGCTTTCTTT
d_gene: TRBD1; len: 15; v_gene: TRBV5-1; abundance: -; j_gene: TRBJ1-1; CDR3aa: CASSLESRGRGEAFF; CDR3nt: TGCGCCAGCAGCTTGGAATCCAGGGGGCGCGGTGAAGCTTTCTTT
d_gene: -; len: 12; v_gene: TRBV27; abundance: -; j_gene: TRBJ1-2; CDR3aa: CASSLPGRDLAF; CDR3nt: TGTGCCAGCAGTTTACCGGGACGGGATTTAGCCTTC
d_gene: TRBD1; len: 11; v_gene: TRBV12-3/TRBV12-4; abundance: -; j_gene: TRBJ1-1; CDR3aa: CASRLGQGAFF; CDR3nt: TGTGCCAGCAGGCTGGGACAGGGGGCTTTCTTT
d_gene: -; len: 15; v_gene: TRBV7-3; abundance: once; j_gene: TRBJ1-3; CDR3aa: CASSREGTSGNTIYF; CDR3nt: TGTGCCAGCAGCCGGGAAGGGACGTCTGGAAACACCATATATTTT
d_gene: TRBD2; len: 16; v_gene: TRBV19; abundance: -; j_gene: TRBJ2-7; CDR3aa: CASSITSSGISYEQYF; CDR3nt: TGCGCCAGTAGTATTACCTCCAGCGGGATTTCCTACGAGCAGTACTTC
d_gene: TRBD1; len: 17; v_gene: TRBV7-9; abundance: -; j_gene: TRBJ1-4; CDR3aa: CASSRRNVGQGNEKLFF; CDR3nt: TGTGCCAGCAGCCGCCGAAACGTCGGACAGGGGAATGAAAAACTGTTTTTT
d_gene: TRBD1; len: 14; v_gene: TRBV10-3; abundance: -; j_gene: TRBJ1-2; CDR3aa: CAISEGTGGSGYTF; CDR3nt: TGTGCCATCAGTGAGGGGACAGGGGGATCTGGCTACACCTTC
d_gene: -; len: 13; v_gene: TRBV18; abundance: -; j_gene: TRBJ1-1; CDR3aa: CASLQGSDTEAFF; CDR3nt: TGTGCCAGTCTCCAGGGTTCGGACACTGAAGCTTTCTTT
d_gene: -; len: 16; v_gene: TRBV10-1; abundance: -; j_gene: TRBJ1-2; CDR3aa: CASRNSGTLDYYGYTF; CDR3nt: TGCGCCAGCCGAAACTCCGGGACCCTGGACTACTATGGCTACACCTTC
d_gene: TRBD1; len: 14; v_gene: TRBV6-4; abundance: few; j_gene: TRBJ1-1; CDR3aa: CASSDTDRGTEAFF; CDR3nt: TGTGCCAGCAGTGACACCGACAGGGGCACTGAAGCTTTCTTT
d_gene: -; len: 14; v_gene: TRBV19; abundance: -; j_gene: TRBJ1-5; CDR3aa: CASSPPGGYQPQHF; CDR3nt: TGTGCCAGTAGCCCCCCTGGGGGTTATCAGCCCCAGCATTTT
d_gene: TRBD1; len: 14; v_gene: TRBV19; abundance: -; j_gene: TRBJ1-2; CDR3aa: CASSTGTGLYGYTF; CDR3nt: TGTGCCAGTAGCACCGGGACAGGGCTCTATGGCTACACCTTC
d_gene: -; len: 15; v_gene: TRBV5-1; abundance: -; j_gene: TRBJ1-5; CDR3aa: CASSLSGGAGQPQHF; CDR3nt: TGCGCCAGCAGCTTAAGTGGGGGGGCTGGGCAGCCCCAGCATTTT
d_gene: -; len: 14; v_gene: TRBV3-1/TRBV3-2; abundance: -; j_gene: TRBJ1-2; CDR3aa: CASSQDVAGNGYTF; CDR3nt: TGTGCCAGCAGCCAAGATGTGGCAGGGAACGGCTACACCTTC
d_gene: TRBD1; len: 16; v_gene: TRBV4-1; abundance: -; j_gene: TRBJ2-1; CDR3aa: CASSKNRGAPHNEQFF; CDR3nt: TGCGCCAGCAGCAAGAACAGGGGGGCACCTCACAATGAGCAGTTCTTC
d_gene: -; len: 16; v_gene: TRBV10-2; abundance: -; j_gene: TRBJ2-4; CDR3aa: CASSEGAFGTKNIQYF; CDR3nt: TGCGCCAGCAGTGAAGGGGCCTTTGGGACCAAAAACATTCAGTACTTC
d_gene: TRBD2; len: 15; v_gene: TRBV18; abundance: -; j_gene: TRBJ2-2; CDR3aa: CASSLLAGDTGELFF; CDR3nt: TGTGCCAGCTCACTTCTCGCGGGGGATACCGGGGAGCTGTTTTTT
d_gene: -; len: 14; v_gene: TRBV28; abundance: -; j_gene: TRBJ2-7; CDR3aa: CASSFLGVGLEQYF; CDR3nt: TGTGCCAGCAGTTTCTTGGGGGTTGGGCTCGAGCAGTACTTC
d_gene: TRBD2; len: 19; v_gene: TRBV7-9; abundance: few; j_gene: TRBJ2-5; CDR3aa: CASSPRTLGGLAGQETQYF; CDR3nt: TGTGCCAGCAGCCCTCGGACCTTAGGGGGACTAGCGGGACAAGAGACCCAGTACTTC
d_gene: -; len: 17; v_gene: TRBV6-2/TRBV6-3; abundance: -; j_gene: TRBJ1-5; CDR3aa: CASSYEGQEYSNQPQHF; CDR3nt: TGTGCCAGCAGTTACGAGGGGCAGGAATATAGCAATCAGCCCCAGCATTTT
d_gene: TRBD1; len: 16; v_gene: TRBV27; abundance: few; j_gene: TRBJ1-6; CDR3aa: CASGAEWGTENSPLHF; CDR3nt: TGTGCCAGCGGCGCAGAGTGGGGGACAGAAAATTCACCCCTCCACTTT
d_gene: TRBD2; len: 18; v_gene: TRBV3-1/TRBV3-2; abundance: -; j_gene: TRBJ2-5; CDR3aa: CASSQDHVTSEGQETQYF; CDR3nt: TGTGCCAGCAGCCAAGATCATGTGACTAGCGAGGGCCAAGAGACCCAGTACTTC
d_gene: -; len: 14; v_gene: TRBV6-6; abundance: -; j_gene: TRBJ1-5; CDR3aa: CASNPVRGAQPQHF; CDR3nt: TGTGCCAGCAATCCGGTCCGGGGGGCGCAGCCCCAGCATTTT
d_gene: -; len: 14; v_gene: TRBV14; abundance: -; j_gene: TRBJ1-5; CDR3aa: CASSFGRGGQPQHF; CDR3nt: TGTGCCAGCAGCTTTGGGAGGGGCGGTCAGCCCCAGCATTTT
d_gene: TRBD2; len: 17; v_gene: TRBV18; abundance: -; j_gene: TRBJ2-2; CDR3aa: CASSLTGLADSTGELFF; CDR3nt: TGTGCCAGCTCACTCACAGGACTAGCGGATTCAACCGGGGAGCTGTTTTTT
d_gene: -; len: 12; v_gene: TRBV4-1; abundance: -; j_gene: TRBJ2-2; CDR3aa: CASSWNTGELFF; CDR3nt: TGCGCCAGCAGCTGGAACACCGGGGAGCTGTTTTTT
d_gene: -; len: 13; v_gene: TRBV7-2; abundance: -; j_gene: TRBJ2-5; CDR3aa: CASSPRVLSTQYF; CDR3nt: TGTGCCAGCTCCCCCCGGGTGCTATCGACCCAGTACTTC
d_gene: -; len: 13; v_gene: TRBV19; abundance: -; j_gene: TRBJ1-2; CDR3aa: CASMNREATGYTF; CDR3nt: TGTGCCAGTATGAACAGGGAGGCGACTGGCTACACCTTC
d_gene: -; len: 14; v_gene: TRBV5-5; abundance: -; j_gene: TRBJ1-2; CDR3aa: CASSYAWGLYGYTF; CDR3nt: TGTGCCAGCAGTTATGCATGGGGTCTCTATGGCTACACCTTC
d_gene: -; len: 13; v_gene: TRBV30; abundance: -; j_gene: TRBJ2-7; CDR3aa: CACIDRVSYEQYF; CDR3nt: TGTGCCTGTATCGACAGAGTCTCCTACGAGCAGTACTTC
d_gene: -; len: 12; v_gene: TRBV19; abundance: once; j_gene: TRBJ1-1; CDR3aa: CANPLGASEAFF; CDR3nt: TGTGCCAACCCACTAGGGGCGAGTGAAGCTTTCTTT
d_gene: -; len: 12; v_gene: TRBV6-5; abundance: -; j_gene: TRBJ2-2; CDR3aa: CASSYRETELFF; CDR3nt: TGTGCCAGCAGTTATAGAGAAACGGAGCTGTTTTTT
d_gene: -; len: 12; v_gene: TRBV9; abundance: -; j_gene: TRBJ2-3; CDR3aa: CASSANGGAQYF; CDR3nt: TGTGCCAGCAGCGCCAATGGGGGTGCGCAGTATTTT
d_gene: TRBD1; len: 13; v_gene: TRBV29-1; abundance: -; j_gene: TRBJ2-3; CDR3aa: CSADRGGTDTQYF; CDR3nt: TGCAGCGCTGACAGGGGGGGAACAGATACGCAGTATTTT
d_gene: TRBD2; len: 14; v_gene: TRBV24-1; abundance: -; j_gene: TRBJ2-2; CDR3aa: CATGAGGDTGELFF; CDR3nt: TGTGCCACGGGAGCGGGAGGAGACACCGGGGAGCTGTTTTTT
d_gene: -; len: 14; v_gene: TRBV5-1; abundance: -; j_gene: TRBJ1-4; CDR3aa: CASSTREANEKLFF; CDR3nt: TGCGCCAGCTCCACTCGAGAAGCTAATGAAAAACTGTTTTTT